This T cell receptor beta chain was found in a study of control samples from healthy donors and cancer patients. Sequencing used immunoSEQ multiplex PCR; TCRdb keeps in-frame clones, though not all of them. The repertoire holds about 410,000 clones, with 75% to 95% as singletons. This clone has just a few counts. The CDR3 contains 13 residues. V shed 8 bases and J shed 7 bases, with 14 bases lying between them. CDR1 is MRHNA, CDR2 SNTAGT, per germline. Material for sequencing was PBMCs. The chain couples TRBV6-4 to TRBJ2-2, with D possibly matching TRBD2 (5 bases). This clonotype was obtained from a man aged 40-49 years with head and neck cancer. The CDR3 DNA is TGTGCCAGCGGTCAGGAGGACGGCGGGGAGCTGTTTTTT. It yields the protein CASGQEDGGELFF.